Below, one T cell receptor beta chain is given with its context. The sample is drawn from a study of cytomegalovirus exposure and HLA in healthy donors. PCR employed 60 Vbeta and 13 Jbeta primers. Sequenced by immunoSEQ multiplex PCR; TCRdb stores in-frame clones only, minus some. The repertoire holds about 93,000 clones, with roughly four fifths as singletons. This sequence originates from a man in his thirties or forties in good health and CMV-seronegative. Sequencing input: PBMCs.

The CDR3 protein is CASFGPTPSGTSGSTRYEQYV. CDR3 DNA: TGTGCCTCCTTTGGCCCCACGCCGAGCGGGACTAGCGGGAGCACACGCTACGAGCAGTACGTC. The chain combines TRBV19 with TRBJ2-7; 14 bases map to TRBD2. With 11 bases clipped from V and 3 bases from J, the junction kept 27 bases outside the gene matches. CDR1 is LNHDA, CDR2 SQIVND, per germline (reference sequence). CDR3 length: 21 residues.